The 10 T cell receptor beta chains in this list originate from one sample, sequenced in a study of T cells after yellow fever vaccination. In TCRdb, the 5' RACE reads were re-called with MiXCR into one record per CDR3 protein. The repertoire has approximately 260,000 distinct CDR3 sequences, around 4.9% of them found once; the top ten carry roughly 3.3%. The sequences come from CD4+ T cells sorted from PBMCs, collected on the day of the yellow fever booster vaccination. These receptors were taken from a man younger than 35 who received the YFV17D yellow fever vaccine.

In its sample, this clonotype was seen many times. The chain combines TRBV7-3 with TRBJ2-3, with TRBD1 matching 9 bases. The V and J ends lost 8 bases and 2 bases, in that order; junction bases with no gene match: 8. Germline V CDR1 and CDR2: SGHTA, FQGTGA. The CDR3 runs to 15 residues. CDR3 sequence: CASGPGQGNTDTQYF. CDR3 bases: TGTGCCAGCGGCCCGGGACAGGGTAACACAGATACGCAGTATTTT.

This clonotype was seen a handful of times. V gene TRBV6-5 combines with J gene TRBJ1-5; 7 positions agree with TRBD1. With V trimmed by 4 bases and J by 4 bases, 4 bases remained unmatched. The length of the CDR3 is 14 residues. Germline CDR1 and CDR2: MNHEY and SVGAGI. CDR3: CASSFDRANQPQHF. CDR3 in DNA: TGTGCCAGCAGTTTTGACAGGGCGAATCAGCCCCAGCATTTT.

This chain joins TRBV3-1 and TRBJ2-1; 14 positions agree with TRBD2. CDR3 size: 16 residues. The V gene end was trimmed by 4 bases and the J gene end by 9 bases; junction bases not matched to a gene: 8. CDR1 LGHDT and CDR2 YNNKEL come from the germline V gene (reference sequence). The CDR3 loop reads CASSLRLAGGPIEQFF. CDR3 in DNA: TGTGCCAGCAGCCTCCGACTAGCGGGGGGGCCTATTGAGCAGTTCTTC.

J is TRBJ2-5 and V is TRBV4-1, with D perhaps being TRBD1 or TRBD2 (5 bases each). Germline loops: CDR1 MGHRA, CDR2 YSYEKL. Trimming left V 1 base short and J 4 bases short, with 13 bases between. The CDR3 spans 15 residues. The CDR3: CASSQGWGLGETQYF. CDR3 nucleotides: TGCGCCAGCAGCCAAGGGTGGGGGTTAGGAGAGACCCAGTACTTC.

This clonotype turned up a few times. V gene TRBV11-3 combines with J gene TRBJ2-7; 8 bases match TRBD1. The J segment lost 1 base and the V segment lost 4 bases, leaving 6 bases of the junction unmatched. This CDR3 region has 15 residues. Germline assignment: CDR1 SGHNT and CDR2 YENEEA. DNA for the CDR3: TGTGCCAGCAGCTCCCGGACAGGGCCATCCTACGAGCAGTACTTC. Protein product: CASSSRTGPSYEQYF.

This clonotype was picked up many times. The V call is TRBV5-5, the J call TRBJ2-7; perhaps TRBD1 as D (7 bases). The germline V and J ends were trimmed by 2 bases and 7 bases, with 16 bases remaining between them. The germline CDR1 and CDR2 sequences are SGHKS and YYEKEE (reference sequence). The CDR3 loop spans 14 amino acids. CDR3 region: CASSFGGPGGEQYV. In nucleotides, the CDR3 is TGTGCCAGCAGCTTCGGGGGCCCAGGGGGGGAGCAGTACGTC.

The chain links TRBV18 to TRBJ2-7; D remains ambiguous. This CDR3 is built from 13 residues. Germline CDR1 is KGHSH and CDR2 is LQKENI. V was clipped by 6 bases and J by 2 bases, with 11 bases between them. This CDR3 reads CASSIAETYEQYV. CDR3 bases: TGTGCCAGCTCCATCGCGGAAACCTACGAGCAGTACGTC.

This clonotype was observed many times. The V gene is TRBV7-3, the J gene TRBJ1-1, with 8 bases matching TRBD1. V was pared by 5 bases and J by 10 bases, with 15 bases of the junction left unmatched. CDR1 SGHTA and CDR2 FQGTGA come from the germline V gene. CDR3 length: 15 residues. DNA of the CDR3: TGTGCCAGCAGCCCGGCCGGACAGGGAAGGTCAGGAGCTTTCTTT. As protein: CASSPAGQGRSGAFF.

The J gene is TRBJ2-3, the V gene TRBV6-6, with 8 nucleotides matching TRBD1. Germline CDR1 MNHNY, CDR2 SVGAGI (reference sequence). The V and J ends lost 6 bases and 5 bases, in that order; junction bases with no gene match: 10. The CDR3 totals 15 residues. The CDR3 here is CASRRQGFDGDTQYF. The CDR3 region has the DNA TGTGCCAGCAGACGACAGGGGTTCGATGGAGATACGCAGTATTTT.

The genes are TRBV20-1 and TRBJ1-2; 8 bases agree with TRBD1. CDR1 is DFQATT and CDR2 is SNEGSKA in the germline V gene (reference sequence). The CDR3 is 14 residues long. V lost 2 bases to trimming and J lost 7 bases; unmatched junction nucleotides: 9. CDR3 amino acids: CSARTQDRVVGYTF. The DNA of the CDR3 is TGCAGTGCTAGAACACAGGACAGGGTGGTTGGCTACACCTTC.